The 5 T cell receptor beta chains below all came from one sample that was sequenced in a study of T cells in Graves' hyperthyroidism and ophthalmopathy. Amplified TCR beta CDR3 regions derived from RNA transcripts. TCR CDR3 regions were first amplified by RT-PCR with HTBI primers. A single record per CDR3 protein comes from TCRdb applying MiXCR to the multiplex PCR reads. The sample carries hundreds of thousands of distinct CDR3 sequences, 35% recorded once. The sample was blood. These receptors came from a woman aged 40-49 years with Graves' hyperthyroidism.

V is TRBV19 and J is TRBJ2-3, with 9 bases that match TRBD2. V dropped 10 bases and J dropped 6; count of bases not matched to a gene: 14. Germline values: CDR1 LNHDA, CDR2 SQIVND (reference sequence). This CDR3 spans 15 amino acids. Here the CDR3 reads CAIPREGPSGDTQYF. DNA for the CDR3: TGTGCCATACCGCGGGAGGGGCCCAGCGGGGATACGCAGTATTTT.

This clonotype was recorded a few times. The chain couples TRBV4-3 to TRBJ2-5; D uncertain. This CDR3 region has 15 residues. The ends were cut back, 0 bases at V and 2 bases at J, with 10 bases in the middle. From germline, CDR1 is LGHNA and CDR2 YSLEER. Here the CDR3 reads CASSQEALGQETQYF. The CDR3 coding sequence is TGCGCCAGCAGCCAAGAGGCTCTGGGGCAAGAGACCCAGTACTTC.

The table lists this clonotype with a few counts. The rearrangement joins TRBV5-1 to TRBJ2-7, with 8 positions matching TRBD1. V was pared by 8 bases and J by 3 bases, with 19 bases of the junction left unmatched. CDR1 and CDR2 from the germline V gene are SGHRS and YFSETQ. The CDR3 is 17 residues long. The DNA for the CDR3 is TGCGCCAGTAGGGGACAGGTAACCCGTGGAGGGGGCTACGAGCAGTACTTC. It codes for CASRGQVTRGGGYEQYF.

The V call is TRBV6-1, the J call TRBJ1-5; 7 nucleotides align to TRBD1. The CDR3 has 13 residues. In germline, CDR1 is MNHNS, CDR2 SASEGT. Unmatched junction bases numbered 4, after V lost 6 bases and J lost 5 bases. As DNA, the CDR3 is TGTGCCAGCAGAATGGACAGGTATCAGCCCCAGCATTTT. Translated, it gives CASRMDRYQPQHF.

V gene TRBV7-2 combines with J gene TRBJ2-7; TRBD2 agrees at 9 bases. The CDR3 runs 13 residues. V was clipped by 5 bases and J by 6 bases; unmatched bases: 5. Germline V lookup: CDR1 SGHTA, CDR2 FQGNSA. The CDR3 sequence is CASSRGGEVEQYF. The CDR3, as DNA: TGTGCCAGCAGCCGCGGGGGGGAGGTCGAGCAGTACTTC.